This TCR beta chain was retrieved from a study of T cells after posttransplantation cyclophosphamide. Only in-frame clones appear in the TCRdb table, and some are missing; sequencing was by immunoSEQ multiplex PCR. The sample contains around 10,000 clones, none of them singletons. The CDR3 is 14 amino acids. Germline assignment: CDR1 LGHNA and CDR2 YNFKEQ. V dropped 0 bases and J dropped 2 bases, with 8 bases sitting between them. This clone was recorded at least ten times. A marrow graft followed busulfan-fludarabine conditioning, with cyclophosphamide on days +3 and +4. The sample here was PBMCs, taken after allogeneic stem cell transplant with posttransplant cyclophosphamide. The receptor comes from a female patient in her forties who received an allogeneic stem cell transplant from a related donor, was CMV-positive, and had no GVHD. Some T cells could come from the graft donor. The chain has TRBV4-2 and TRBJ2-7; no reliable D call. The CDR3 here is CASSQEPGTYEQYF. The DNA of the CDR3 is TGTGCCAGCAGCCAAGAACCGGGTACCTACGAGCAGTACTTC.